Listed here is a single T cell receptor beta chain. Its antigen is undetermined. These data come from a study of T-cell reconstitution after alpha-beta-depleted transplantation in children. The study's findings and limits: Some patients owed their high day-60 TCRbeta diversity to surviving recipient T cells and thymic progenitors. It was newly produced T cells that mostly accounted for T-cell counts and diversity one year after transplant. Roughly two months post-transplant, alpha-beta T cells reportedly originated from several hundred graft clones that had expanded.

This CDR3 contains 14 residues. The V end was cut by 6 bases, the J end by 4 bases, with 16 bases between. Preparation of the TCRbeta library was carried out with unique molecular identifiers. TCRdb used MiXCR to reprocess the PCR reads, holding one entry per CDR3 protein. The profile covers 200,000 to 250,000 distinct CDR3 sequences, with about 8.7% appearing a single time and less than 40% taken by the ten largest. The material was PBMCs, mostly from graft donor cells, obtained 360 days after TCRalphabeta/CD19-depleted stem cell transplant. This clonotype was sampled from a male patient aged 2 to 10 who had a stem cell transplant for acute myeloid leukemia, so the T cells may come from the graft donor. The genes are TRBV12-3 or TRBV12-4 and TRBJ2-7; D uncertain. The CDR3 loop reads CASSPTGQVYEQYF. CDR3 DNA sequence: TGTGCCAGCAGCCCGACTGGTCAGGTTTACGAGCAGTACTTC.